By proportion, the clone carrying this TCR beta chain is medium-sized. No antigen is known for it. This specimen belongs to a study of HIV-infected patients and healthy controls. Reverse transcription used around 500 ng RNA and constant-region primers for alpha and beta. Each of the alpha and beta chains got its own library through chain-specific third strand synthesis with indices. TCRdb re-called the 5' RACE reads with MiXCR, one entry per CDR3 protein. The sample records roughly 9,000 distinct CDR3 sequences, 8.5% to 9% being singletons. Whole-study results and caveats: With just sixteen HIV-infected individuals processed, the findings' generality was considered strongly limited.

V lost 5 bases to trimming and J lost 4 bases; unmatched junction nucleotides: 8. The CDR3 loop spans 15 amino acids. Antiretroviral therapy had run roughly three months, about 14 weeks, before follow-up blood collection. All unsorted peripheral T cells were captured because whole blood was used without fractionation. V and J are TRBV12-3 or TRBV12-4 and TRBJ2-1; 7 positions match TRBD2. This TCR came from an adult with HIV infection. The sample was blood, taken during antiretroviral therapy. CDR3 bases: TGTGCCAGCAGTCCCGGGGACTATTTATACAATGAGCAGTTCTTC. Translated, it gives CASSPGDYLYNEQFF.